These T cell receptor beta chains were read from a single sample in a study of CD8+CD57+ T cells in acquired aplastic anemia. TCRdb independently ran MiXCR on the reads; one entry per CDR3 protein. Among around 180,000 distinct CDR3 sequences listed, 48% were seen once. Sequencing used sorted CD4+, CD8+, or CD8+CD57+ T cells (not recorded which) from PBMCs. These receptors were obtained from a human donor with aplastic anemia. Each CDR3 is given with its conserved first and last residue. A D gene is named only where the DNA matches it firmly. Not every row has a clone size; where given, it reads once, few, many or a size class.

>-|-|TRBJ2-5|TRBV2
CASIFQGSETQYF
TGTGCCAGCATTTTTCAGGGGTCAGAGACCCAGTACTTC
>-|-|TRBJ1-4|TRBV6-1
CASAPMGQNEKLFF
TGTGCCAGCGCCCCGATGGGGCAAAATGAAAAACTGTTTTTT
>-|few|TRBJ2-3|TRBV9
CASSVLLTDTQYF
TGTGCCAGCAGCGTACTGCTCACAGATACGCAGTATTTT
>TRBD1|-|TRBJ2-3|TRBV20-1
CSADRGSTDTQYF
TGCAGTGCAGACAGGGGTAGCACAGATACGCAGTATTTT
>-|many|TRBJ2-7|TRBV12-3/TRBV12-4
CASRKQAAYEQYF
TGTGCCAGCAGAAAACAGGCTGCCTACGAGCAGTACTTC
>-|-|TRBJ1-2|TRBV19
CASIGTGDGYTF
TGTGCCAGTATCGGGACGGGGGATGGCTACACCTTC
>-|-|TRBJ1-1|TRBV2
CASSFWEVGTEAFF
TGTGCCAGCAGTTTCTGGGAGGTTGGCACTGAAGCTTTCTTT
>-|-|TRBJ2-7|TRBV5-1
CASSPEGLWVYEQYF
TGCGCCAGCAGCCCGGAGGGGTTATGGGTCTACGAGCAGTACTTC
>TRBD1|-|TRBJ2-1|TRBV7-3
CASRPAGGHEQFF
TGTGCCAGCAGACCAGCAGGGGGCCATGAGCAGTTCTTC
>TRBD2|many|TRBJ2-3|TRBV12-3/TRBV12-4
CASSKPWTGGVADTQYF
TGTGCCAGCAGCAAACCTTGGACGGGGGGTGTAGCAGATACGCAGTATTTT
>-|-|TRBJ2-2|TRBV7-6
CASSLGGLVGELFF
TGTGCCAGCAGCCTGGGGGGGCTTGTCGGGGAGCTGTTTTTT
>TRBD2|-|TRBJ2-7|TRBV19
CASRQYGLATYGQYF
TGTGCCAGTAGACAGTATGGACTAGCCACCTACGGGCAGTACTTC
>-|-|TRBJ1-1|TRBV25-1
CASSEYWDTEAFF
TGTGCCAGCAGTGAATATTGGGACACTGAAGCTTTCTTT
>-|many|TRBJ2-6|TRBV20-1
CSAQSTGANVLTF
TGCAGTGCTCAATCGACTGGGGCCAACGTCCTGACTTTC
>-|-|TRBJ2-7|TRBV3-1
CASSQGAGGGYEQYF
TGTGCCAGCAGCCAAGGGGCAGGGGGAGGGTACGAGCAGTACTTC
>-|medium-sized|TRBJ1-3|TRBV10-3
CAISGTGSGNTIYF
TGTGCCATCAGTGGGACGGGCTCTGGAAACACCATATATTTT
>-|-|TRBJ2-7|TRBV29-1
CSVEDLSLKGPEQYF
TGCAGCGTTGAAGATCTCAGCCTTAAGGGTCCCGAGCAGTACTTC
>TRBD1|-|TRBJ2-3|TRBV19
CASTPGQGVANTQYF
TGTGCCAGTACCCCAGGACAGGGGGTTGCAAATACGCAGTATTTT
>-|many|TRBJ2-3|TRBV9
CASSPPPGRAGDTQYF
TGTGCCAGCAGCCCCCCCCCGGGAAGGGCCGGAGATACGCAGTATTTT
>TRBD2|-|TRBJ2-4|TRBV20-1
CSVGLAGVGKNIQYF
TGCAGCGTGGGACTAGCGGGAGTCGGCAAAAACATTCAGTACTTC
>TRBD1|-|TRBJ2-7|TRBV2
CASSLDRSTAIYEQYF
TGTGCCAGCAGTTTGGACAGGAGCACTGCGATTTACGAGCAGTACTTC
>-|few|TRBJ2-7|TRBV29-1
CSVVRRSSYEQYF
TGCAGCGTTGTCAGGAGGAGCTCCTACGAGCAGTACTTC
>TRBD1|-|TRBJ2-7|TRBV24-1
CATSDFGTGLYEQYF
TGTGCCACCAGTGATTTTGGGACAGGGCTTTACGAGCAGTACTTC
>-|many|TRBJ1-6|TRBV7-2
CASSTEGETSPLHF
TGTGCCAGCAGCACCGAGGGGGAAACTTCACCCCTCCACTTT
>-|many|TRBJ2-3|TRBV2
CASRVGNILTDTQYF
TGTGCCAGCAGGGTAGGGAACATTTTGACAGATACGCAGTATTTT